Following are 10 T cell receptor beta chains from one sample sequenced in a study of a mutant IDH1 vaccine in newly diagnosed glioma. The time point denotes: week 5, during vaccination. What each vaccine dose contained was 300 ug of mutant IDH1 20-mer peptide, accompanied by topical imiquimod. Libraries were prepared by immunoSEQ multiplex PCR; TCRdb keeps only in-frame clonotypes and omits some of them. The top ten hold about a tenth of the sample, which has some 25,000 clones, roughly 77% seen once. Antigens of these TCRs are unknown. This specimen consisted of PBMCs, obtained from a glioma patient whose treatment included an IDH1 peptide vaccine. The receptors come from a man aged 35 to 55 with glioma.

The gene calls are TRBV11-2 and TRBJ1-2, with 8 bases fitting TRBD1. The CDR3 totals 15 residues. V dropped 1 base and J dropped 4; count of bases not matched to a gene: 5. From germline, CDR1 is SGHAT and CDR2 FQNNGV. CDR3 sequence (DNA): TGTGCCAGCAGCTTAGGCCAGGGGGCGTTCTATGGCTACACCTTC. Its protein is CASSLGQGAFYGYTF.

This chain uses TRBV5-4 with TRBJ2-3; D ambiguous. CDR3 length: 15 amino acids. Trimming took 0 bases from V and 6 from J, leaving 14 bases between them. Germline CDR1 is SGHNT and CDR2 is YYREEE (reference sequence). In nucleotides, the CDR3 is TGTGCCAGCAGCTTGGGGCCAAACGCGGCGGATACGCAGTATTTT. Residues: CASSLGPNAADTQYF.

The chain recombines TRBV5-1 with TRBJ2-6, with D perhaps TRBD1 or TRBD2 (5 bases each). CDR3 size: 18 residues. V was cut by 3 bases and J by 0 bases, with 16 bases left in between. The germline V gene encodes CDR1 SGHRS and CDR2 YFSETQ. The CDR3 loop is CASSYLGTVSSGANVLTF. CDR3 in DNA: TGCGCCAGCAGCTACCTTGGGACGGTGAGCTCTGGGGCCAACGTCCTGACTTTC.

The CDR3 is CASSSLDTAGNQPQHF. In nucleotides, the CDR3 is TGTGCCAGCTCGTCTCTCGACACCGCGGGCAATCAGCCCCAGCATTTT. The V call is TRBV18, the J call TRBJ1-5; D is unresolved. Trimming cost V 6 bases and J 2 bases, with 17 bases left between them. Per the germline V gene, CDR1 is KGHSH and CDR2 is LQKENI. The CDR3 has 16 residues.

A few counts support this clone. V and J are TRBV6-1 and TRBJ1-1, with D hard to call. Trimming removed 7 bases at V and 1 base at J, with 10 bases between. CDR3 length: 13 residues. The germline gives CDR1 MNHNS, CDR2 SASEGT. CDR3 in amino acids: CASNLAENTEAFF. The CDR3 DNA is TGTGCCAGCAACCTGGCGGAGAACACTGAAGCTTTCTTT.

V and J are TRBV7-6 and TRBJ2-7; weak D call: TRBD2 (5 bases). The V and J ends lost 5 bases and 0 bases respectively, with 8 bases between them. CDR3 size: 13 residues. CDR1 is SGHVS, CDR2 FNYEAQ, per germline. The CDR3 loop reads CASSRGTSYEQYF. CDR3 sequence (DNA): TGTGCCAGCAGCCGGGGTACCTCCTACGAGCAGTACTTC. The whole variable domain, remainder taken from reference TRBV7-6 and TRBJ2-7, is GAGVSQSPRYKVTKRGQDVALRCDPISGHVSLYWYRQALGQGPEFLTYFNYEAQQDKSGLPNDRFSAERPEGSISTLTIQRTEQRDSAMYRCASSRGTSYEQYFGPGTRLTVT.

This chain connects TRBV2 to TRBJ2-1; a weak D match, TRBD2 (6 bases). The CDR3 loop spans 12 amino acids. V lost 8 bases to trimming and J lost 7 bases, with 12 bases between them. Germline V gene data show CDR1 as SNHLY and CDR2 as FYNNEI. As DNA, the CDR3 is TGTGCCAGCGGGCCGGGAGCAAATGAGCAGTTCTTC. Translating gives CASGPGANEQFF.

The chain has TRBV4-3 and TRBJ2-3, with D tentatively TRBD2 (5 bases). Trimming pared 0 bases from V and 11 bases from J, leaving 12 bases between. There are 13 residues in the CDR3. Germline V gives CDR1 LGHNA, CDR2 YSLEER. The CDR3 DNA sequence: TGCGCCAGCAGCCAAGATAGGGCGGGTGAGCAGTATTTT. It encodes CASSQDRAGEQYF.

The chain links TRBV18 to TRBJ1-1; D unclear. The CDR3 is 16 residues long. The germline V and J ends were trimmed by 3 bases and 0 bases, with 14 bases remaining between them. CDR1 and CDR2 from the germline V gene are KGHSH and LQKENI. In DNA, the CDR3 is TGTGCCAGCTCACCTTCTCGGACGGAAATGAACACTGAAGCTTTCTTT. Translation: CASSPSRTEMNTEAFF. Full variable domain (missing parts from reference TRBV18 and TRBJ1-1): NAGVMQNPRHLVRRRGQEARLRCSPMKGHSHVYWYRQLPEEGLKFMVYLQKENIIDESGMPKERFSAEFPKEGPSILRIQQVVRGDSAAYFCASSPSRTEMNTEAFFGQGTRLTVV.

The chain recombines TRBV7-9 with TRBJ1-1; a weak D match, TRBD1 (5 bases). Germline V CDR1 and CDR2: SEHNR, FQNEAQ (reference sequence). The V and J ends lost 7 bases and 1 base respectively, with 10 bases between them. There are 13 residues in the CDR3. Here the CDR3 reads CASTLTANTEAFF. The CDR3 bases are TGTGCCAGCACCCTGACAGCGAACACTGAAGCTTTCTTT.